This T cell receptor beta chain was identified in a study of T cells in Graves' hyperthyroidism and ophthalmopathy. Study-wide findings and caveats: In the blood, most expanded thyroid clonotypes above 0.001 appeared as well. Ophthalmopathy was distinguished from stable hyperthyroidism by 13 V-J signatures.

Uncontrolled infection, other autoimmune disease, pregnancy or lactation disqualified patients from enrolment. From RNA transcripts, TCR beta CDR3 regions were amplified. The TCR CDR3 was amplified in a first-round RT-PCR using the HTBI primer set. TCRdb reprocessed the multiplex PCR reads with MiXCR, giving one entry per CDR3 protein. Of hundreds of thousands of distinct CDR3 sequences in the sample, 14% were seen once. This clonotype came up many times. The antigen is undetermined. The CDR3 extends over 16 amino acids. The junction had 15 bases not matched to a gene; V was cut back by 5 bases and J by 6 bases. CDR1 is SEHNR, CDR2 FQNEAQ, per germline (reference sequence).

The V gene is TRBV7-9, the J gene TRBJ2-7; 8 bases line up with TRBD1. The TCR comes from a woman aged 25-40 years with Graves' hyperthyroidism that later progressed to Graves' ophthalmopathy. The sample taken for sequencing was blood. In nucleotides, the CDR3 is TGTGCCAGCAGCCCACCCCCGGGACAGGCCTCAGGCGAGCAGTACTTC. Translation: CASSPPPGQASGEQYF.